What follows describes a single T cell receptor beta chain. Antigen: not known. This specimen belongs to a study of cytomegalovirus exposure and HLA in healthy donors. Study results and limitations: The study labeled under 200 TCR beta chains cytomegalovirus-associated.

Primers for the PCR totalled 60 Vbeta and 13 Jbeta. The method was immunoSEQ multiplex PCR; TCRdb's version includes in-frame clones alone and lacks a portion of them. The sample shows about 170,000 clones, over 80% of them seen only once. This CDR3 contains 15 residues. Trimming shortened V by 0 bases and J by 4 bases, and 12 bases separated the two germline ends. Per germline, CDR1 LGHNA and CDR2 YSLEER. Sequenced: PBMCs. The chain employs TRBV4-3 and TRBJ1-2; unclear D gene. The receptor's source is a boy aged 2 to 10 in good health and CMV-seronegative. The CDR3 is CASSQDRDTVYGYTF. In DNA, the CDR3 is TGCGCCAGCAGCCAAGATAGAGACACCGTCTATGGCTACACCTTC.